This T cell receptor beta chain was sequenced in a study of blood T cell repertoires in COVID-19. CDR1 and CDR2 from the germline V gene are SEHNR and FQNEAQ (reference sequence). The V gene end was trimmed by 5 bases and the J gene end by 2 bases; junction bases not matched to a gene: 6. The CDR3 spans 15 residues. TCRdb's copy holds only in-frame clones and misses some; the assay was immunoSEQ multiplex PCR. The sample lists 60,000 to 75,000 clones, approximately 82% occurring once. The receptor's source is a human donor in a cohort sampled during active COVID-19. Sequenced sample: peripheral blood. The chain uses TRBV7-9 and TRBJ2-3; TRBD1 matches at 8 bases. This CDR3 is CASSITGGITDTQYF. The CDR3, as DNA: TGTGCCAGCAGCATTACAGGGGGAATCACAGATACGCAGTATTTT.